This T cell receptor (beta chain) comes out of a study of T cell responses to AZD1222 COVID-19 vaccine. Only in-frame clones appear in the TCRdb table, and some are missing; sequencing was by immunoSEQ multiplex PCR. This sample has 100,000 to 150,000 clones, with around 90% found just once. The sample holds one count of this clone. The CDR3 is 16 amino acids. CDR1 and CDR2 from the germline V gene are MGHRA and YSYEKL. V gave up 0 bases and J gave up 7 bases; unmatched junction bases: 9. This sample comprised peripheral blood, obtained on day 0 of AZD1222 vaccination. The chain has TRBV4-1 and TRBJ1-5, with 7 nucleotides matching TRBD1. The sequence derives from an adult in good health. The CDR3 DNA follows: TGCGCCAGCAGCCAAGAGGTGGGACAGCTAGGCCAGCCCCAGCATTTT. Its translation: CASSQEVGQLGQPQHF.